These T cell receptor beta chains were read from a single sample in a study of control samples from healthy donors and cancer patients. Produced via immunoSEQ multiplex PCR; TCRdb's table is partial and in-frame only. The sample yields tens of thousands of clones, approximately 80% seen once. Source material: blood. The receptors come from a man aged 45-65 years in good health. Each CDR3 is given with its conserved first and last residue. A D gene is named only where the DNA matches it firmly. Not all rows give a size; the values are once, few, many and, for expanded clones, a class.

j_call | clone_size | d_call | v_call | cdr3_aa | cdr3_nt
TRBJ2-7 | . | TRBD2 | TRBV19 | CASKYGTSGTYEQYF | TGTGCCAGTAAGTACGGGACTAGCGGGACATACGAGCAGTACTTC
TRBJ2-1 | . | . | TRBV9 | CASSVEGGDEQFF | TGTGCCAGCAGCGTAGAGGGGGGCGATGAGCAGTTCTTC
TRBJ1-3 | . | . | TRBV19 | CASSGDWGPGNTIYF | TGTGCCAGTAGCGGGGATTGGGGGCCCGGAAACACCATATATTTT
TRBJ2-7 | few | . | TRBV11-3 | CASSLEKVGGPNSYEQYF | TGTGCCAGCAGCTTAGAAAAGGTGGGGGGGCCCAACTCCTACGAGCAGTACTTC
TRBJ1-5 | . | . | TRBV27 | CASSFSTNSNQPQHF | TGTGCCAGCAGTTTCTCGACAAATAGCAATCAGCCCCAGCATTTT
TRBJ1-2 | . | . | TRBV19 | CASSIDAPPYYGYTF | TGTGCCAGTAGTATAGATGCCCCCCCCTACTATGGCTACACCTTC
TRBJ2-5 | once | . | TRBV7-2 | CASRQSRPGAQYF | TGTGCCAGCAGACAGAGCCGGCCGGGGGCCCAGTACTTC
TRBJ2-3 | . | . | TRBV5-1 | CASSSGVISTDTQYF | TGCGCCAGCAGTTCTGGCGTAATTAGCACAGATACGCAGTATTTT
TRBJ1-1 | . | . | TRBV20-1 | CRATENTEAFF | TGCAGAGCCACAGAGAACACTGAAGCTTTCTTT
TRBJ1-5 | . | . | TRBV20-1 | CSAQGNQPQHF | TGCAGTGCTCAGGGAAATCAGCCCCAGCATTTT
TRBJ2-5 | . | . | TRBV7-8 | CASSLAAAGETQYF | TGTGCCAGCAGCTTAGCGGCGGCAGGGGAGACCCAGTACTTC
TRBJ2-1 | . | . | TRBV30 | CAWSSQYEQFF | TGTGCCTGGAGTTCACAGTATGAGCAGTTCTTC
TRBJ1-6 | . | TRBD1 | TRBV7-2 | CASSWGQGDSPLHF | TGTGCCAGCAGCTGGGGACAGGGAGATTCACCCCTCCACTTT
TRBJ2-2 | . | . | TRBV19 | CASSIAGSTGELFF | TGTGCCAGTAGTATAGCTGGGAGCACCGGGGAGCTGTTTTTT
TRBJ1-1 | . | . | TRBV19 | CASSIAAGTNTEAFF | TGTGCCAGTAGTATAGCCGCGGGGACAAACACTGAAGCTTTCTTT
TRBJ2-1 | once | TRBD1 | TRBV29-1 | CSEYRGPGNNEQFF | TGCAGCGAGTACAGGGGGCCGGGAAACAATGAGCAGTTCTTC
TRBJ2-1 | once | TRBD2 | TRBV15 | CATSRDTSGNGNEQFF | TGTGCCACCAGCAGAGATACTAGCGGGAACGGCAATGAGCAGTTCTTC
TRBJ1-1 | . | . | TRBV19 | CASTEQSGGTEAFF | TGTGCCAGTACGGAGCAATCAGGAGGCACTGAAGCTTTCTTT
TRBJ1-3 | few | . | TRBV18 | CASSPSGIYGNTIYF | TGTGCCAGCTCACCATCCGGGATCTACGGAAACACCATATATTTT
TRBJ2-5 | . | . | TRBV2 | CASSRVQETQYF | TGTGCCAGCAGTAGGGTACAAGAGACCCAGTACTTC
TRBJ2-7 | once | . | TRBV5-1 | CASSHQGGDYEQYF | TGCGCCAGCAGCCACCAGGGGGGTGACTACGAGCAGTACTTC
TRBJ2-7 | . | . | TRBV7-9 | CASSLAGSEQYF | TGTGCCAGCAGCTTAGCAGGGAGCGAGCAGTACTTC
TRBJ2-1 | . | TRBD1 | TRBV7-3 | CASSRDRGVTSDTYNEQFF | TGTGCCAGCAGCAGGGACAGGGGGGTGACTAGCGACACCTACAATGAGCAGTTCTTC
TRBJ2-4 | . | TRBD2 | TRBV28 | CASSFGYGTSGRLAKNIQYF | TGTGCCAGCAGTTTCGGGTACGGGACTAGCGGGAGGCTAGCCAAAAACATTCAGTACTTC
TRBJ1-1 | . | TRBD1 | TRBV2 | CASSEGRTGGTEAFF | TGTGCCAGCAGTGAAGGGAGGACAGGGGGCACTGAAGCTTTCTTT
TRBJ1-2 | once | TRBD1 | TRBV27 | CASRRGQGGGYTF | TGTGCCAGCAGAAGGGGGCAGGGCGGAGGCTACACCTTC
TRBJ2-1 | . | TRBD2 | TRBV7-6 | CASSFPPPAGGDNEQFF | TGTGCCAGCAGCTTCCCCCCCCCTGCGGGGGGAGACAATGAGCAGTTCTTC
TRBJ1-6 | . | . | TRBV7-8 | CASSLSRGSYNSPLHF | TGTGCCAGCAGCTTATCCAGGGGCTCCTATAATTCACCCCTCCACTTT
TRBJ2-5 | . | TRBD1 | TRBV19 | CASSTTGGLGKTQYF | TGTGCCAGTAGTACTACAGGGGGCTTGGGGAAAACCCAGTACTTC
TRBJ2-7 | . | TRBD2 | TRBV15 | CATSRDQAGFYEQYF | TGTGCCACCAGCAGAGATCAAGCGGGATTCTACGAGCAGTACTTC
TRBJ1-1 | . | TRBD1 | TRBV9 | CASSVQGGEAFF | TGTGCCAGCAGCGTACAGGGGGGTGAAGCTTTCTTT
TRBJ1-5 | . | . | TRBV10-3 | CATRPANQPQHF | TGTGCCACCCGACCAGCCAATCAGCCCCAGCATTTT
TRBJ2-7 | . | TRBD2 | TRBV4-3 | CASSQAASGSYEQYF | TGCGCCAGCAGCCAAGCGGCTAGCGGCAGCTACGAGCAGTACTTC
TRBJ2-1 | once | . | TRBV7-2 | CASSLEPEGEQFF | TGTGCCAGCAGCTTAGAACCGGAGGGTGAGCAGTTCTTC
TRBJ2-7 | . | . | TRBV6-6 | CASSYYRFFSYEQYF | TGTGCCAGCAGTTACTACAGGTTCTTCTCCTACGAGCAGTACTTC
TRBJ2-7 | . | . | TRBV9 | CASSVESGDPYEQYF | TGTGCCAGCAGCGTAGAATCCGGGGACCCCTACGAGCAGTACTTC
TRBJ2-5 | . | TRBD2 | TRBV10-2 | CASSESGLAVGETQYF | TGCGCCAGCAGTGAGTCGGGACTAGCGGTAGGAGAGACCCAGTACTTC
TRBJ2-2 | . | . | TRBV4-2 | CASRLSAQGNTGELFF | TGTGCCAGCAGGCTCTCCGCTCAGGGGAACACCGGGGAGCTGTTTTTT
TRBJ2-1 | . | TRBD2 | TRBV11-3 | CASSGSGGPGNEQFF | TGTGCCAGCAGCGGTTCGGGAGGGCCGGGGAATGAGCAGTTCTTC
TRBJ2-7 | . | TRBD2 | TRBV4-2 | CASSQDRLPGGKGEQYF | TGTGCCAGCAGCCAAGACCGCCTGCCGGGAGGCAAAGGCGAGCAGTACTTC
TRBJ2-7 | . | . | TRBV13 | CARTPLPEQYF | TGTGCCAGAACCCCTCTCCCTGAGCAGTACTTC